Listed below are T cell receptor beta chains from one sample, sequenced in a study of blood T cell repertoires in COVID-19. Only in-frame clones appear in the TCRdb table, and some are missing; sequencing was by immunoSEQ multiplex PCR. This sample carries roughly 220,000 clones, almost 85% of them seen once, and the ten largest clones take over 12%. Sample: PBMCs or T cells enriched from blood (not recorded which). The receptors originated from a man aged 35 to 55 who had recovered from COVID-19. The CDR3 runs from the conserved cysteine through the conserved F or W. Each record gives: CDR3 protein, CDR3 DNA, V gene, J gene, D gene. A D gene is named only where the DNA matches it firmly.

cdr3_aa: CASAGGPNTGELFF
cdr3_nt: TGTGCCTCGGCCGGGGGGCCGAACACCGGGGAGCTGTTTTTT
v_call: TRBV7-3
j_call: TRBJ2-2
d_call: NA

cdr3_aa: CASSLGGGELFF
cdr3_nt: TGTGCCAGCAGTTTGGGGGGAGGGGAGCTGTTTTTT
v_call: TRBV12-3/TRBV12-4
j_call: TRBJ2-2
d_call: NA

cdr3_aa: CASSLAGVNTGELFF
cdr3_nt: TGTGCCAGCAGTTTAGCGGGGGTGAACACCGGGGAGCTGTTTTTT
v_call: TRBV27
j_call: TRBJ2-2
d_call: TRBD2

cdr3_aa: CASRIYTGPYEQYF
cdr3_nt: TGTGCCAGCAGAATATACACAGGCCCCTACGAGCAGTACTTC
v_call: TRBV6-5
j_call: TRBJ2-7
d_call: NA

cdr3_aa: CASSQEGADYGYTF
cdr3_nt: TGTGCCAGCAGCCAAGAAGGGGCGGACTATGGCTACACCTTC
v_call: TRBV3-1/TRBV3-2
j_call: TRBJ1-2
d_call: NA

cdr3_aa: CASSNSGGANVLTF
cdr3_nt: TGTGCCAGCAGTAACAGCGGTGGGGCCAACGTCCTGACTTTC
v_call: TRBV6-5
j_call: TRBJ2-6
d_call: NA

cdr3_aa: CASSTRQGATSGSSYEQYF
cdr3_nt: TGTGCCAGCAGCACAAGACAGGGAGCGACTAGCGGCAGCTCCTACGAGCAGTACTTC
v_call: TRBV7-9
j_call: TRBJ2-7
d_call: TRBD2

cdr3_aa: CASSWQGLAAQETQYF
cdr3_nt: TGCGCCAGCAGCTGGCAGGGACTAGCGGCCCAAGAGACCCAGTACTTC
v_call: TRBV5-1
j_call: TRBJ2-5
d_call: TRBD2

cdr3_aa: CASSLLLNTEAFF
cdr3_nt: TGTGCCAGCAGTTTACTTTTGAACACTGAAGCTTTCTTT
v_call: TRBV12-3/TRBV12-4
j_call: TRBJ1-1
d_call: NA

cdr3_aa: CASSPRREGNTIYF
cdr3_nt: TGTGCCAGCAGCCCACGCAGGGAAGGAAACACCATATATTTT
v_call: TRBV3-1/TRBV3-2
j_call: TRBJ1-3
d_call: NA

cdr3_aa: CAWSVLRTSGSWGELFF
cdr3_nt: TGTGCCTGGAGTGTACTCAGGACTAGCGGTTCTTGGGGGGAGCTGTTTTTT
v_call: TRBV30
j_call: TRBJ2-2
d_call: TRBD2

cdr3_aa: CATSDPLGASGSYEQYF
cdr3_nt: TGTGCCACCAGTGATCCCCTGGGGGCCTCCGGCTCCTACGAGCAGTACTTC
v_call: TRBV24-1
j_call: TRBJ2-7
d_call: NA